The entry below describes one T cell receptor (beta chain). The antigen is not known. The data originate from a study of CD4+ T cells in melanoma. Broader study findings: CD8+ T cell, macrophage and B cell function reportedly correlated with neoantigen-specific CD4+ T cells.

V lost 7 bases and J lost 8; bases outside the gene matches: 12. Germline V gene data show CDR1 as SNHLY and CDR2 as FYNNEI. This CDR3 has 15 residues. Sequencing was performed with immunoSEQ multiplex PCR; in TCRdb, only in-frame clones are kept and a portion is missing. Here the sample spans some 13,000 clones, 60% to 85% being singletons. The chain recombines TRBV2 with TRBJ1-2, with 11 bases aligning to TRBD1. This TCR came from a human donor with melanoma. The sequenced sample was cells from a culture (not recorded whether cultured in vitro). The DNA of the CDR3 is TGTGCCAGCATGCCCAGAGGACAGGGGGCGTACGGCTACACCTTC. This gives the protein CASMPRGQGAYGYTF.